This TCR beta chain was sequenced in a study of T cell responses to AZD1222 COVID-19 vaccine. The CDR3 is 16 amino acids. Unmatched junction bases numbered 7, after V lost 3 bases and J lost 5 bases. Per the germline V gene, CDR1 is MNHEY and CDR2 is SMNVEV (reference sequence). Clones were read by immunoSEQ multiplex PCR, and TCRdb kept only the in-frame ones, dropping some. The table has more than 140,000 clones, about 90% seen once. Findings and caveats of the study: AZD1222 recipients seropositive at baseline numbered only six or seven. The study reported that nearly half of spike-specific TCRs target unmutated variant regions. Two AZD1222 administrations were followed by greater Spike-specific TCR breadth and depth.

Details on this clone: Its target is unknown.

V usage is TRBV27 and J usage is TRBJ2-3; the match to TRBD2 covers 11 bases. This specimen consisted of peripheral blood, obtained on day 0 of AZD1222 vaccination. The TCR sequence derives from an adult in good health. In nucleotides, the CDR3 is TGTGCCAGCAGTTTCCTCCTAGCGGGAGGAGTAGATACGCAGTATTTT. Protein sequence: CASSFLLAGGVDTQYF.